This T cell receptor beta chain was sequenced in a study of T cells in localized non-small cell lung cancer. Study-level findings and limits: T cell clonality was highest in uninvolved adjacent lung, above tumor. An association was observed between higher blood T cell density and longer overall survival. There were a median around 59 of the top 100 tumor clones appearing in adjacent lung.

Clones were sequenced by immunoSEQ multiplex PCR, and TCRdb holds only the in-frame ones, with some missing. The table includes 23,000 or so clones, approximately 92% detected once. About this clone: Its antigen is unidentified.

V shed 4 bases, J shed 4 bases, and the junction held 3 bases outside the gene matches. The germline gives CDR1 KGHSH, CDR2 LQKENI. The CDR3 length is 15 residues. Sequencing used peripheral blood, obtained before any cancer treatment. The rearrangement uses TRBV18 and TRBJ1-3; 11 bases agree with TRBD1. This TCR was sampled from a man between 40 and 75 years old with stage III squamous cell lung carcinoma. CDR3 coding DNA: TGTGCCAGCTCACAGCGGACAGGGGGCGGAAACACCATATATTTT. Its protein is CASSQRTGGGNTIYF.